The present entry profiles one TCR beta chain with its context. This clonotype was observed a few times. No cognate antigen has been identified for it. Per-base qualities were not stored, and no clone one base away is much larger. The entry originates in a study of T cell repertoires in cytomegalovirus infection (dated by TCRdb to between 2018 and 2020). In the study overall: The peptide stimulations were aimed at well-studied HLA-B-restricted epitopes as well as recently identified HLA-C-restricted CMV epitopes, whose presentation resists viral immunomodulation. Because public TCR beta signatures pointed to carriage of CMV infection together with the matching HLA type, the HLA type of each donor mattered for the analysis. Findings and caveats that apply to the study as a whole: In the ex vivo response, HLA-C-restricted CMV-specific TCR beta clonotypes were dominant, and in two of eight donors the single most frequent clonotype came from this HLA-C-restricted group. In both this cohort and an independent approximately 350-donor cohort, the cumulative frequency of public TCR beta family members distinguished carriers of CMV infection plus the relevant HLA type.

The treatment or condition tag for this specimen amounts to: in vitro stimulation with specific CMV peptide epitopes to enrich CMV-specific T cells. Inclusive of the bounding cysteine and phenylalanine, the CDR3 is 13 residues long. Only the CDR3 DNA stays, 39 bases, in frame from base 1. The germline V gene (reference sequence) sets CDR1 to LNHNV and CDR2 to YYDKDF. The V and J ends are trimmed by 0 bases and 3 bases, leaving 5 bases between them. The sample was run on an Illumina HiSeq 1500. Using fastp trimming at Q25 and MiXCR clonotype assembly, TCRdb reanalyzed the public sequencing data and kept in-frame beta chains. Each entry is one CDR3 protein sequence, shown with its most common DNA and genes. For this sample there are 680,000 or so distinct CDR3 sequences; about 33% appear just once. Together, the top ten hold roughly 18% of the sample.

This TCR derives from a human donor in good health (CMV status not recorded). Some clones in this sample may be carry-over from other donors' samples. The sequence links TRBV15 to TRBJ2-5; the D gene identity is not certain. The starting material was cultured PBMCs, obtained from culture after CMV antigen stimulation. The sequenced DNA: TGTGCCACCAGCAGAGATCTTAAAGAGACCCAGTACTTC. Translated, this gives CATSRDLKETQYF.